This TCR beta chain was obtained from a study of shared clonotypes between healthy human individuals. Findings of the study overall: Genetic and exposure-history diversity was limited by the few donors. Shared across four donors were about 4.8% of the naive CD4 clonotypes.

CDR3 length equals 15 residues. V shed 8 bases and J shed 0 bases, with 13 bases lying between them. Germline V gene data show CDR1 as MNHNS and CDR2 as SASEGT. As regards this clone: The target antigen is unknown.

Over several immunoSEQ plates, each subset's genomic DNA was distributed in even portions. Clones were read by immunoSEQ multiplex PCR, and TCRdb kept only the in-frame ones, dropping some. The sample includes some 240,000 clones, just over 65% of them seen just once. This sequence originates from a man aged 30-40 years in good health. The rearrangement joins TRBV6-1 to TRBJ1-4; no clear D. The specimen was memory CD4+ T cells sorted from blood. The sample's subset: CD45RA-negative fraction. DNA for the CDR3: TGTGCCAGCGGACTGGACCCAGCAACTAATGAAAAACTGTTTTTT. Encoded protein: CASGLDPATNEKLFF.